Listed below are T cell receptor beta chains from one sample, sequenced in a study of shared clonotypes between healthy human individuals. Libraries were prepared by immunoSEQ multiplex PCR; TCRdb keeps only in-frame clonotypes and omits some of them. The data hold fewer than 1.8 million clones, with about 98.5% observed a single time. The sequencing sample was made of naive CD4+ T cells sorted from blood. Receptors were obtained from a man under 40 in good health. The CDR3 runs from the conserved cysteine through the conserved F or W. A D gene is named only where the DNA matches it firmly. Clone size is not always given. Where it is, it says once, few, many or a class for expanded clones.

V	D	size	J	CDR3	DNA
TRBV27	NA	NA	TRBJ2-7	CASAESGLYEQYF	TGTGCCAGCGCTGAGTCGGGGCTTTACGAGCAGTACTTC
TRBV5-1	NA	NA	TRBJ2-2	CASSLALGDGTGELFF	TGCGCCAGCAGCTTGGCTTTAGGCGACGGCACCGGGGAGCTGTTTTTT
TRBV4-2	NA	NA	TRBJ2-7	CASSQEAESILYEQYF	TGTGCCAGCAGCCAAGAAGCCGAGTCTATTCTCTACGAGCAGTACTTC
TRBV5-4	NA	NA	TRBJ2-3	CASSLEGGADTQYF	TGTGCCAGCAGCTTGGAGGGGGGCGCAGATACGCAGTATTTT
TRBV27	NA	NA	TRBJ2-1	CASSSPWGLGNEQFF	TGTGCCAGCAGCTCCCCGTGGGGGCTCGGTAATGAGCAGTTCTTC
TRBV6-1	TRBD2	NA	TRBJ2-1	CASSVGRAAYNEQFF	TGTGCCAGCAGTGTAGGGAGGGCCGCCTACAATGAGCAGTTCTTC
TRBV11-2	NA	once	TRBJ2-7	CASSQHSSGSNYEQYF	TGTGCCAGCAGCCAGCACAGTTCGGGATCGAACTACGAGCAGTACTTC
TRBV6-1	NA	NA	TRBJ1-4	CASSDPFGPGTLSEKLFF	TGTGCCAGCAGTGACCCTTTCGGCCCCGGGACATTGAGTGAAAAACTGTTTTTT
TRBV6-1	NA	NA	TRBJ1-1	CASTQEGSAFF	TGTGCCAGCACTCAAGAGGGTTCAGCTTTCTTT
TRBV28	NA	NA	TRBJ2-5	CASSLRETQYF	TGTGCCAGCAGTCTCCGAGAGACCCAGTACTTC
TRBV6-1	TRBD2	NA	TRBJ2-1	CASSTSGPYNEQFF	TGTGCCAGCAGCACTAGCGGGCCATACAATGAGCAGTTCTTC
TRBV6-5	NA	NA	TRBJ2-1	CADHSWIEQFF	TGTGCCGACCATTCATGGATTGAGCAGTTCTTC
TRBV29-1	NA	NA	TRBJ2-7	CSVKGLFSYEQYF	TGCAGCGTGAAAGGACTGTTTTCCTACGAGCAGTACTTC
TRBV6-5	TRBD1	NA	TRBJ1-2	CASSLGQGFYGYTF	TGTGCCAGCAGTCTCGGACAGGGGTTCTATGGCTACACCTTC
TRBV5-4	TRBD1	NA	TRBJ1-3	CASSLTGIRSGNTIYF	TGTGCCAGCAGCCTGACAGGGATCCGCTCTGGAAACACCATATATTTT
TRBV14	TRBD2	NA	TRBJ2-7	CASSLYSGRGYEQYF	TGTGCCAGCAGCCTCTATAGCGGGAGGGGATACGAGCAGTACTTC
TRBV5-1	TRBD1	NA	TRBJ2-2	CASSLAPTGGVTGELFF	TGCGCCAGCAGCTTGGCTCCGACAGGGGGCGTCACCGGGGAGCTGTTTTTT
TRBV9	TRBD1	NA	TRBJ1-5	CASSVGGTATQPQHF	TGTGCCAGCAGCGTAGGGGGGACAGCGACTCAGCCCCAGCATTTT
TRBV28	NA	NA	TRBJ2-7	CASSFETGPYEQYF	TGTGCCAGCAGTTTTGAAACGGGACCCTACGAGCAGTACTTC
TRBV11-3	NA	NA	TRBJ2-2	CASSLTGPGELFF	TGTGCCAGCAGCTTAACGGGCCCCGGGGAGCTGTTTTTT
TRBV5-1	TRBD1	NA	TRBJ2-7	CASSLRDSRRPYEQYF	TGCGCCAGCAGCCTTAGGGACAGCCGCCGCCCCTACGAGCAGTACTTC
TRBV11-2	TRBD1	once	TRBJ2-2	CASSRTGGAGELFF	TGTGCCAGCAGCCGCACAGGGGGCGCGGGGGAGCTGTTTTTT
TRBV25-1	TRBD2	NA	TRBJ2-1	CASSWTSGRSNEQFF	TGTGCCAGCAGTTGGACTAGCGGGAGGTCCAATGAGCAGTTCTTC
TRBV5-1	NA	NA	TRBJ2-1	CASSPRESLNEQFF	TGCGCCAGCAGCCCGAGGGAGTCTTTGAATGAGCAGTTCTTC
TRBV9	NA	NA	TRBJ2-5	CASSAITETQYF	TGTGCCAGCAGCGCCATCACTGAGACCCAGTACTTC
TRBV28	TRBD1	NA	TRBJ2-7	CASNPSLDRILREQYF	TGTGCCAGCAACCCGAGCTTGGACAGGATTCTACGGGAGCAGTACTTC
TRBV7-6	NA	NA	TRBJ2-2	CASSPGTNTGELFF	TGTGCCAGCAGCCCCGGGACAAACACCGGGGAGCTGTTTTTT